What follows are 32 T cell receptor beta chains derived from one specimen sequenced in a study of blood T cell repertoires in COVID-19. Here immunoSEQ multiplex PCR was the method, and the copy in TCRdb shows in-frame clones only, minus some. In the table there are 200,000 to 250,000 clones, 85% to 90% of which are singletons. Sequences were obtained from PBMCs or T cells enriched from blood (not recorded which). The source of these receptors is a woman in her late teens or twenties in a cohort exposed to, infected with or recovered from COVID-19 (not recorded which).

The CDR3: CASSLSMTGWRTEAFF. The CDR3 region has the DNA TGTGCCAGCAGCTTGTCAATGACAGGTTGGAGAACTGAAGCTTTCTTT. The J gene is TRBJ1-1, the V gene TRBV5-5, with D possibly being TRBD1 (6 bases). CDR3 length: 16 amino acids. V lost 1 base, J lost 5 bases, and 18 bases lay in between. Germline lookup yields CDR1 SGHKS and CDR2 YYEKEE (reference sequence).

This rearrangement joins TRBV24-1 to TRBJ1-2; 8 positions match TRBD1. Germline assignment: CDR1 KGHDR and CDR2 SFDVKD. The J segment lost 8 bases and the V segment lost 1 base, leaving 5 bases of the junction unmatched. The CDR3 sequence is 14 residues long. CDR3 amino acids: CATSDFTQGDGYTF. CDR3 in DNA: TGTGCCACCAGTGATTTCACACAGGGGGACGGCTACACCTTC.

The chain has TRBV13 and TRBJ2-3; weak D call: TRBD2 (6 bases). Germline CDR1 reads PRHDT; CDR2 reads FYEKMQ (reference sequence). Trimming left V 4 bases short and J 4 bases short, with 9 bases between. This CDR3 comprises 13 residues. The CDR3 is CASSSTSADTQYF. CDR3 DNA: TGTGCCAGCAGCTCGACTAGTGCAGATACGCAGTATTTT.

The chain uses TRBV5-1 and TRBJ2-3; D is uncertain. The CDR3 has 13 amino acids. From germline, CDR1 is SGHRS and CDR2 YFSETQ. Trimming cost V 6 bases and J 4 bases, with 12 bases left between them. The CDR3 region is CASKSHRSDTQYF. The CDR3 DNA sequence: TGCGCCAGCAAATCACACCGATCAGATACGCAGTATTTT.

This sequence joins TRBV15 and TRBJ1-5, with D possibly being TRBD1 (5 bases). V was shortened by 5 bases and J by 6 bases, with 11 bases between the two germline ends. This CDR3 is 13 amino acids long. The germline gives CDR1 LNHNV, CDR2 YYDKDF (reference sequence). CDR3 region: CATSPGGRQPQHF. CDR3 bases: TGTGCCACCAGCCCGGGGGGACGTCAGCCCCAGCATTTT.

CDR3: CASSQGSLGQGAVVNEKLFF. CDR3 DNA sequence: TGTGCCAGCAGCCAAGGTTCCTTGGGACAGGGGGCGGTGGTCAATGAAAAACTGTTTTTT. The J gene is TRBJ1-4, the V gene TRBV3-1 (or the pseudogene TRBV3-2); 12 bases agree with TRBD1. Germline CDR1 LGHDT, CDR2 YNNKEL (reference sequence). V was pared by 1 base and J by 5 bases, with 14 bases of the junction left unmatched. This CDR3 is built from 20 residues.

This rearrangement joins TRBV12-3 or TRBV12-4 to TRBJ2-1, with D uncertain. V was clipped by 1 base and J by 9 bases, with 7 bases between them. There are 12 residues in the CDR3. The CDR3 DNA reads as TGTGCCAGCAGTTTAGTAAGAGTTGAGCAGTTCTTC. Amino acids: CASSLVRVEQFF.

In this sample, this clone turned up a few times. V usage is TRBV28 and J usage is TRBJ2-7, with D tentatively TRBD1 (5 bases). CDR1 and CDR2 from the germline V gene are MDHEN and SYDVKM. V was cut by 7 bases and J by 0 bases, with 16 bases left in between. CDR3 length: 15 residues. The chain's CDR3 is CASIPVSGFSYEQYF. The CDR3 DNA reads TGTGCCAGCATCCCTGTGTCAGGGTTCTCCTACGAGCAGTACTTC.

This chain connects TRBV2 to TRBJ2-1; no firm D call. The CDR3 loop spans 12 amino acids. CDR1 and CDR2 (germline): SNHLY, FYNNEI. V gave up 4 bases and J gave up 8 bases, with 9 bases separating them. The DNA of the CDR3 is TGTGCCAGCAGTGTAGCAGACTATGAGCAGTTCTTC. Translation gives CASSVADYEQFF.

The chain links TRBV24-1 to TRBJ2-1; 8 bases line up with TRBD2. V was pared by 6 bases and J by 4 bases, with 13 bases of the junction left unmatched. The CDR3 runs 17 residues. Per germline, CDR1 KGHDR and CDR2 SFDVKD. As DNA, the CDR3 is TGTGCCACCAGTCAGCGGGAGAAGGCCTATGTGTACAATGAGCAGTTCTTC. Its translation: CATSQREKAYVYNEQFF.

This sequence joins TRBV5-6 and TRBJ1-5; 9 bases are a match to TRBD1. J was trimmed by 6 bases and V by 5 bases; bases with no gene match: 12. The CDR3 is made up of 16 amino acids. In germline, CDR1 is SGHDT, CDR2 YYEEEE. The CDR3 DNA reads as TGTGCCAGCAGTCCACCGTCTGACAGGGGGAGTCAGCCCCAGCATTTT. Translation gives CASSPPSDRGSQPQHF.

This chain uses TRBV5-6 with TRBJ2-1; maybe TRBD2 (7 bases). The CDR3 is made up of 14 amino acids. V gave up 3 bases and J gave up 7 bases, with 14 bases separating them. Germline CDR1 is SGHDT and CDR2 is YYEEEE. The CDR3 DNA sequence: TGTGCCAGCAGCTCGATGGGGGGGACAAATGAGCAGTTCTTC. Translating gives CASSSMGGTNEQFF.

This chain joins TRBV24-1 and TRBJ1-1, with 7 nucleotides matching TRBD1. Trimming removed 3 bases from V and 6 bases from J; junction bases left unmatched: 9. The CDR3 runs 15 residues. CDR1 and CDR2 (germline): KGHDR, SFDVKD. This CDR3 is CATSDTKTGIAEAFF. The DNA of the CDR3 is TGTGCCACCAGTGATACCAAGACAGGGATCGCTGAAGCTTTCTTT.

The chain uses TRBV29-1 and TRBJ1-2, with 7 bases lining up with TRBD1. The CDR3 has 10 amino acids. V shed 4 bases and J 7 bases; nucleotides not matched to a gene: 0. The germline V gene encodes CDR1 SQVTM and CDR2 ANQGSEA. Here the CDR3 DNA reads TGCAGCGTTGGACAGGGTGGCTACACCTTC. Translating gives CSVGQGGYTF.

The chain is built from TRBV19 and TRBJ1-6; a possible D gene is TRBD1 (6 bases). The CDR3 runs 14 residues. Germline V gives CDR1 LNHDA, CDR2 SQIVND (reference sequence). V lost 4 bases and J 12 bases, leaving 16 bases between the germline ends. The CDR3 DNA is TGTGCCAGTAGTACCGGACAGTTGAGGGGACCCCTCCACTTT. Its protein is CASSTGQLRGPLHF. Using reference TRBV19 and TRBJ1-6 for the parts outside the CDR3, the full variable domain is DGGITQSPKYLFRKEGQNVTLSCEQNLNHDAMYWYRQDPGQGLRLIYYSQIVNDFQKGDIAEGYSVSREKKESFPLTVTSAQKNPTAFYLCASSTGQLRGPLHFGNGTRLTVT.

The count of this clone is one. The rearrangement links TRBV3-1 (or the pseudogene TRBV3-2) to TRBJ2-7, with a weak D call TRBD1 (5 bases). Germline lookup yields CDR1 LGHDT and CDR2 YNNKEL (reference sequence). CDR3 length: 16 amino acids. The V end was cut by 1 base, the J end by 0 bases, with 13 bases between. CDR3 nucleotides: TGTGCCAGCAGCCAAGCGACGGACACCGACTCCTACGAGCAGTACTTC. Amino acids: CASSQATDTDSYEQYF.

V and J are TRBV2 and TRBJ2-3; 14 bases match TRBD2. Germline V gene lookup returns CDR1 SNHLY and CDR2 FYNNEI. Unmatched junction bases numbered 1, after V lost 1 base and J lost 7 bases. This CDR3 contains 15 residues. CDR3 protein: CASSEGTSGGNTQYF. Here the CDR3 DNA reads TGTGCCAGCAGTGAAGGGACTAGCGGGGGGAATACGCAGTATTTT.

The chain combines TRBV5-1 with TRBJ1-4; D not certain. Germline V gene data show CDR1 as SGHRS and CDR2 as YFSETQ. CDR3 length: 14 residues. Trimming shortened V by 2 bases and J by 0 bases, and 5 bases separated the two germline ends. CDR3 coding DNA: TGCGCCAGCAGCTTACAGCCAACTAATGAAAAACTGTTTTTT. Its protein is CASSLQPTNEKLFF.

In DNA form, the CDR3 reads TGTGCCAGCAGTGAGTTCGGAGAGACCCAGTACTTC. It specifies CASSEFGETQYF. This rearrangement joins TRBV25-1 to TRBJ2-5; D unresolved. Trimming shortened V by 3 bases and J by 4 bases, and 6 bases separated the two germline ends. This CDR3 contains 12 residues. Per germline, CDR1 MGHDK and CDR2 SYGVNS.

This chain uses TRBV19 with TRBJ1-5; no definite D call. CDR1 is LNHDA and CDR2 is SQIVND in the germline V gene (reference sequence). CDR3 length equals 15 residues. The V end lost 8 bases, the J end lost 4 bases, and 18 bases lay between the germline ends. CDR3 residues: CASHPYPGENQPQHF. Written as DNA, the CDR3 is TGTGCCAGTCATCCTTATCCCGGAGAAAATCAGCCCCAGCATTTT.

Comments on this clone: The sample holds other DNA sequences that translate to the same CDR3. This sequence joins TRBV3-1 (or the pseudogene TRBV3-2) and TRBJ1-3; D is perhaps TRBD1 (6 bases). V was shortened by 2 bases and J by 4 bases, with 9 bases between the two germline ends. There are 14 residues in the CDR3. From germline, CDR1 is LGHDT and CDR2 YNNKEL (reference sequence). For the CDR3, the DNA is TGTGCCAGCAGCCAACAGGGGTCCGGAAACACCATATATTTT. Encoded protein: CASSQQGSGNTIYF.

This clone has only a few counts. The gene calls are TRBV6-1 and TRBJ2-7, with D maybe TRBD1 (6 bases). The CDR3 extends over 16 amino acids. The V gene lost 3 bases and the J gene lost 2 bases, with 17 bases spanning the gap. Germline loops: CDR1 MNHNS, CDR2 SASEGT. In DNA form, the CDR3 reads TGTGCCAGCAGTGATCCAGGGGTGCGGACCCCCTACGAGCAGTACTTC. This sequence encodes CASSDPGVRTPYEQYF.

The sample holds one count of this clone. This chain uses TRBV12-3 or TRBV12-4 with TRBJ1-4; D may be TRBD1 (6 bases). The V end lost 5 bases, the J end lost 8 bases, and 12 bases lay between the germline ends. The CDR3 length is 13 residues. In DNA form, the CDR3 reads TGTGCCAGCAGTCTTGGACAGCCCGAAAAACTGTTTTTT. Amino acid sequence: CASSLGQPEKLFF.

About this clone itself: Additional DNA sequences in this sample encode the identical CDR3. The gene calls are TRBV19 and TRBJ1-5; D might be TRBD1 (5 bases). The germline CDR1 and CDR2 sequences are LNHDA and SQIVND (reference sequence). This CDR3 has 14 amino acids. Trimming took off 5 bases at V and 2 bases at J, with 10 bases between the two ends. CDR3 region: CASSLLGGNQPQHF. The CDR3 DNA sequence: TGTGCCAGTAGTCTTTTAGGGGGCAATCAGCCCCAGCATTTT. Filled out from reference TRBV19 and TRBJ1-5, the complete variable domain reads DGGITQSPKYLFRKEGQNVTLSCEQNLNHDAMYWYRQDPGQGLRLIYYSQIVNDFQKGDIAEGYSVSREKKESFPLTVTSAQKNPTAFYLCASSLLGGNQPQHFGDGTRLSIL.

J is TRBJ2-7 and V is TRBV4-1; TRBD1 matches at 10 bases. The CDR3 sequence is 15 residues long. The V segment lost 1 base and the J segment 2 bases; nucleotides outside the gene matches: 2. From germline, CDR1 is MGHRA and CDR2 YSYEKL. CDR3 sequence: CASSQGQGAAYEQYF. The DNA of the CDR3 is TGCGCCAGCAGCCAAGGACAGGGGGCTGCCTACGAGCAGTACTTC.

This chain links TRBV7-2 with TRBJ2-2; tentative D call: TRBD2 (6 bases). From germline, CDR1 is SGHTA and CDR2 FQGNSA. This CDR3 is 12 amino acids long. V shed 6 bases and J shed 8 bases, with 10 bases lying between them. The CDR3 sequence: CASRGGTGELFF. Here the CDR3 DNA reads TGTGCCAGCAGAGGAGGGACGGGGGAGCTGTTTTTT.

On this clone itself: A read error may produce the germline difference seen at one junction end. The chain recombines TRBV13 with TRBJ1-4; 7 bases match TRBD1. This CDR3 has 15 amino acids. Germline CDR1 PRHDT, CDR2 FYEKMQ (reference sequence). DNA for the CDR3: TGTGCCAGCAGCCTAGGGGGCGCCGCCCTCGAAAAACTGTTTTTT. Protein product: CASSLGGAALEKLFF.

This chain joins TRBV24-1 and TRBJ2-7, with 8 positions matching TRBD1. V lost 3 bases and J lost 0; bases outside the gene matches: 9. The CDR3 sequence is 17 residues long. Germline V gene data show CDR1 as KGHDR and CDR2 as SFDVKD. The CDR3 here is CATSDPKTGVASYEQYF. The CDR3 DNA reads as TGTGCCACCAGTGATCCTAAGACAGGGGTGGCCTCCTACGAGCAGTACTTC.

The genes are TRBV12-3 or TRBV12-4 and TRBJ1-2; D unclear. V was pared by 5 bases and J by 6 bases, with 13 bases between. The CDR3 sequence is 13 residues long. The CDR3 DNA reads as TGTGCCAGCAGTCCAGCAGGCCCCCATGGCTACACCTTC. It translates to CASSPAGPHGYTF.

The rearrangement uses TRBV11-3 and TRBJ2-2; possibly TRBD2 for D (6 bases). The germline V gene has CDR1 SGHNT and CDR2 YENEEA. There are 16 residues in the CDR3. V lost 5 bases and J 0 bases, leaving 13 bases between the germline ends. The CDR3 DNA reads TGTGCCAGCAGCGCCCGGGACTTTCCGAACACCGGGGAGCTGTTTTTT. Protein: CASSARDFPNTGELFF.

V usage is TRBV5-1 and J usage is TRBJ2-7, with 10 bases lining up with TRBD1. The CDR3 sequence is 14 residues long. Germline V lookup: CDR1 SGHRS, CDR2 YFSETQ. V shed 3 bases, J shed 3 bases, and the junction held 3 bases outside the gene matches. The CDR3 loop is CASSWGTGVYEQYF. Written as DNA, the CDR3 is TGCGCCAGCAGCTGGGGGACAGGGGTCTACGAGCAGTACTTC.

This clone was seen only once. This chain joins TRBV5-5 and TRBJ1-5; TRBD1 matches 7 bases. CDR1 is SGHKS, CDR2 YYEKEE, per germline (reference sequence). The CDR3 has 15 residues. The trim removed 2 bases at V and 1 base at J, leaving 3 bases unmatched. The CDR3 reads CASSFSGGSNQPQHF. CDR3 sequence (DNA): TGTGCCAGCAGCTTCTCAGGGGGGAGCAATCAGCCCCAGCATTTT.